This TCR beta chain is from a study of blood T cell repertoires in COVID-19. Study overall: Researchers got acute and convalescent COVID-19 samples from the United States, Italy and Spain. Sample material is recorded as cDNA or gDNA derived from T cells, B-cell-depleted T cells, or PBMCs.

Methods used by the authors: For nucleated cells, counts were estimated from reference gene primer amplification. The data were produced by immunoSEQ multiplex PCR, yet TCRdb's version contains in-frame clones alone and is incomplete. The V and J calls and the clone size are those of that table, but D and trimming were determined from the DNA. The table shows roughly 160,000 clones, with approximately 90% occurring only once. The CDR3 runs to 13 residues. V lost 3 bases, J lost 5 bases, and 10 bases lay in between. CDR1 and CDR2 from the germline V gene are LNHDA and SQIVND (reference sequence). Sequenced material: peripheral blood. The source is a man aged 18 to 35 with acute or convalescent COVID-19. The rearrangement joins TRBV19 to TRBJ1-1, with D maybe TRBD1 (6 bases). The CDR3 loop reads CASSMDRSTEAFF. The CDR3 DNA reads TGTGCCAGTAGTATGGACAGAAGTACTGAAGCTTTCTTT.